What follows are 27 T cell receptor beta chains derived from one specimen sequenced in a study of blood T cell repertoires in COVID-19. Method: immunoSEQ multiplex PCR; TCRdb's copy keeps in-frame clones and lacks some. The table shows roughly 250,000 clones, with about 90% occurring only once. The specimen was PBMCs or T cells enriched from blood (not recorded which). These receptors came from a young woman who had recovered from COVID-19.

The chain joins TRBV28 to TRBJ2-5; 13 bases agree with TRBD2. V shed 5 bases and J 2 bases; nucleotides not matched to a gene: 11. CDR3 length: 18 residues. Germline CDR1 is MDHEN and CDR2 is SYDVKM. CDR3 loop: CASSTAGLAGPAQETQYF. The CDR3 DNA reads TGTGCCAGCAGTACCGCGGGACTAGCGGGACCCGCTCAAGAGACCCAGTACTTC.

The chain uses TRBV5-5 and TRBJ1-1; D remains unclear. The CDR3 extends over 13 amino acids. The V end was cut by 4 bases, the J end by 4 bases, with 11 bases between. From germline, CDR1 is SGHKS and CDR2 YYEKEE (reference sequence). CDR3 sequence reads: CASSPESRTEAFF. The CDR3, as DNA: TGTGCCAGCAGCCCCGAGTCTCGCACTGAAGCTTTCTTT.

The V gene is TRBV10-1, the J gene TRBJ1-2, with a weak D call TRBD1 (5 bases). Per the germline V gene, CDR1 is WNHNN and CDR2 is SYGVQD (reference sequence). Trimming shortened V by 2 bases and J by 8 bases, and 18 bases separated the two germline ends. CDR3 length equals 15 residues. The CDR3 bases are TGCGCCAGCAGTGAGCCGGGGGAATTAGCCTTGGGCTACACCTTC. Amino acid sequence: CASSEPGELALGYTF.

CDR3 sequence (DNA): TGTGCCAGTAGTATAGTAACAGGGTTCACCGGGGAGCTGTTTTTT. Protein sequence: CASSIVTGFTGELFF. This chain connects TRBV19 to TRBJ2-2, with TRBD1 as a possible D gene (6 bases). Trimming took off 1 base at V and 4 bases at J, with 10 bases between the two ends. Per the germline V gene, CDR1 is LNHDA and CDR2 is SQIVND (reference sequence). The CDR3 length is 15 residues.

The V and J genes are TRBV7-8 and TRBJ1-5, with a tentative D call TRBD1 (5 bases). The germline V and J ends were trimmed by 2 bases and 9 bases, with 11 bases remaining between them. The CDR3 has 13 amino acids. Germline V gene lookup returns CDR1 SGHVS and CDR2 FQNEAQ. Here the CDR3 reads CASSLWGSRPQHF. The CDR3 DNA follows: TGTGCCAGCAGCTTATGGGGCTCTAGGCCCCAGCATTTT.

This chain uses TRBV18 with TRBJ1-3; 9 bases agree with TRBD1. This CDR3 contains 16 residues. CDR1 is KGHSH, CDR2 LQKENI, per germline. The J segment lost 3 bases and the V segment lost 6 bases, leaving 9 bases of the junction unmatched. CDR3 in DNA: TGTGCCAGCTCCTCGGGACAGGGAAGAAGTGGAAACACCATATATTTT. Translating gives CASSSGQGRSGNTIYF.

The V gene is TRBV28, the J gene TRBJ1-2; a weak D match, TRBD1 (6 bases). Germline V gene lookup returns CDR1 MDHEN and CDR2 SYDVKM. This CDR3 contains 12 residues. Trimming removed 6 bases from V and 6 bases from J, with 11 bases in between. This CDR3 is CASSPEGDGYTF. CDR3 bases: TGTGCCAGCAGCCCTGAGGGGGATGGCTACACCTTC.

This chain joins TRBV5-1 and TRBJ1-1; D is ambiguous. With 0 bases removed from V and 0 bases from J, the gap between germline ends came to 12 bases. The CDR3 runs 16 residues. Looked up from germline, CDR1 is SGHRS and CDR2 is YFSETQ. The DNA of the CDR3 is TGCGCCAGCAGCTTGGAATCTCGCGGGGTGAACACTGAAGCTTTCTTT. The encoded protein is CASSLESRGVNTEAFF.

This rearrangement joins TRBV5-1 to TRBJ2-5; TRBD2 might be the D (7 bases). CDR3 length: 15 amino acids. V lost 4 bases and J lost 7, with 20 bases in between. Germline CDR1 is SGHRS and CDR2 is YFSETQ. Written as DNA, the CDR3 is TGCGCCAGCAGCAACCAAACAGGGAGGGGTGGGACCCAGTACTTC. This codes for CASSNQTGRGGTQYF. The full variable domain, rest sourced from reference TRBV5-1 and TRBJ2-5, is KAGVTQTPRYLIKTRGQQVTLSCSPISGHRSVSWYQQTPGQGLQFLFEYFSETQRNKGNFPGRFSGRQFSNSRSEMNVSTLELGDSALYLCASSNQTGRGGTQYFGPGTRLLVL.

CDR3 loop: CASSQEKLVHRGFNYGYTF. CDR3 nucleotides: TGCGCCAGCAGCCAAGAAAAGTTGGTGCACAGGGGTTTCAACTATGGCTACACCTTC. The chain uses TRBV4-1 and TRBJ1-2; TRBD1 agrees at 7 bases. Germline loops: CDR1 MGHRA, CDR2 YSYEKL. There are 19 residues in the CDR3. The junction had 15 bases not matched to a gene; V was cut back by 0 bases and J by 2 bases.

The genes are TRBV7-2 and TRBJ2-7; 9 bases map to TRBD2. This CDR3 comprises 15 residues. Unmatched junction bases numbered 2, after V lost 1 base and J lost 1 base. Germline CDR1 is SGHTA and CDR2 is FQGNSA. The chain's CDR3 is CASSLVSGSSYEQYF. The CDR3 DNA reads as TGTGCCAGCAGCTTAGTTAGCGGGAGTTCCTACGAGCAGTACTTC.

This clone was seen a single time. This chain joins TRBV4-2 and TRBJ2-3; 8 bases map to TRBD2. Germline values: CDR1 LGHNA, CDR2 YNFKEQ. The CDR3 totals 17 residues. The ends lost 0 bases at V and 5 bases at J; junction bases unmatched: 10. The CDR3 DNA reads as TGTGCCAGCAGCCAAGATAAGCGGGGGAATTCCCTAGATACGCAGTATTTT. Translation: CASSQDKRGNSLDTQYF.

The CDR3 sequence is CASSPRDRGPGNTIYF. The CDR3 DNA is TGTGCCAGCAGCCCCCGGGACAGGGGGCCTGGAAACACCATATATTTT. The chain is built from TRBV11-3 and TRBJ1-3, with 12 bases aligning to TRBD1. The CDR3 runs 16 residues. CDR1 is SGHNT, CDR2 YENEEA, per germline. Trimming at V came to 5 bases and at J to 2 bases, leaving 4 bases not matched to a gene.

This chain links TRBV7-2 with TRBJ2-1, with TRBD1 matching 9 bases. Germline V gene sequence: CDR1 SGHTA, CDR2 FQGNSA. The CDR3 covers 14 residues. V lost 2 bases, J lost 7 bases, and 3 bases stayed unmatched. The CDR3 spells CASSLTGTGNEQFF. CDR3 in DNA: TGTGCCAGCAGCTTAACCGGGACAGGGAATGAGCAGTTCTTC.

This clone was detected only once. The chain couples TRBV7-8 to TRBJ2-7, with 11 nucleotides matching TRBD2. From germline, CDR1 is SGHVS and CDR2 FQNEAQ. The CDR3 consists of 15 residues. J lost 2 bases, V lost 2 bases, and 2 bases had no gene match. CDR3 loop: CASSLRLAGTYEQYF. DNA of the CDR3: TGTGCCAGCAGCTTACGACTAGCGGGAACCTACGAGCAGTACTTC.

This clone has a handful of counts. The chain combines TRBV4-1 with TRBJ2-7; tentatively, D is TRBD1 (6 bases). The CDR3 is 13 residues long. V shed 2 bases and J shed 5 bases, with 10 bases lying between them. Germline V CDR1 and CDR2: MGHRA, YSYEKL. The chain's CDR3 is CASSQTGYNEQYF. The DNA of the CDR3 is TGCGCCAGCAGCCAAACAGGGTACAACGAGCAGTACTTC.

The rearrangement links TRBV28 to TRBJ1-6; tentatively, D is TRBD1 (5 bases). The CDR3 length is 14 residues. Trimming removed 2 bases at V and 9 bases at J, with 11 bases between. Germline V lookup: CDR1 MDHEN, CDR2 SYDVKM. CDR3: CASSLGGRGSPLHF. CDR3 DNA: TGTGCCAGCAGTTTAGGGGGGAGAGGTTCACCCCTCCACTTT.

J is TRBJ1-2 and V is TRBV10-3, with a possible D match to TRBD1 (6 bases). V lost 3 bases, J lost 4 bases, and 6 bases lay in between. The CDR3 is made up of 12 amino acids. Germline V lookup: CDR1 ENHRY, CDR2 SYGVKD. CDR3 nucleotide sequence: TGTGCCATCAGTGAACAGGGCTATGGCTACACCTTC. Translating it yields CAISEQGYGYTF.

This clone turned up a few times. The same CDR3 is also encoded by other DNA sequences in this sample. The chain is built from TRBV9 and TRBJ1-3; the D is unclear. Germline CDR1 reads SGDLS; CDR2 reads YYNGEE. Trimming took 2 bases from V and 0 from J, leaving 6 bases between them. The CDR3 has 14 amino acids. The DNA for the CDR3 is TGTGCCAGCAGCGTCGGGAGCTCTGGAAACACCATATATTTT. This encodes CASSVGSSGNTIYF. Variable domain in full (rest from reference TRBV9 and TRBJ1-3): DSGVTQTPKHLITATGQRVTLRCSPRSGDLSVYWYQQSLDQGLQFLIQYYNGEERAKGNILERFSAQQFPDLHSELNLSSLELGDSALYFCASSVGSSGNTIYFGEGSWLTVV.

The CDR3 region is CASSPASYEQYF. CDR3 DNA sequence: TGTGCCAGCTCACCGGCATCCTACGAGCAGTACTTC. The chain couples TRBV18 to TRBJ2-7; D is uncertain. The length of the CDR3 is 12 residues. Germline V lookup: CDR1 KGHSH, CDR2 LQKENI. V lost 3 bases and J lost 1, with 4 bases in between.

V gene TRBV2 combines with J gene TRBJ1-5; 9 nucleotides agree with TRBD1. The CDR3 length is 14 residues. The V and J ends lost 3 bases and 6 bases, in that order; junction bases with no gene match: 3. CDR1 is SNHLY and CDR2 is FYNNEI in the germline V gene. The CDR3 DNA sequence: TGTGCCAGCAGTGACACAGGGGGCACTCAGCCCCAGCATTTT. Translation gives CASSDTGGTQPQHF.

This chain connects TRBV9 to TRBJ2-1; D might be TRBD2 (5 bases). Trimming shortened V by 2 bases and J by 2 bases, and 8 bases separated the two germline ends. CDR1 SGDLS and CDR2 YYNGEE come from the germline V gene. The CDR3 covers 14 residues. The CDR3 DNA follows: TGTGCCAGCAGCGTTTCCGGGACCTACAATGAGCAGTTCTTC. Protein product: CASSVSGTYNEQFF.

This rearrangement joins TRBV21-1 to TRBJ2-1; the table gives TRBD2 as D, unverified against the DNA. TRBV21-1 is a documented pseudogene. The CDR3 has 19 amino acids. CDR3 in DNA: TGTGCCAGCAGCAAAGTCCCGAGACCACCGAAGCGAGACTACAATGAGCAGTTCTTC. This codes for CASSKVPRPPKRDYNEQFF.

V usage is TRBV6-5 and J usage is TRBJ1-1, with 8 bases matching TRBD1. With V trimmed by 7 bases and J by 5 bases, 12 bases remained unmatched. Germline V gives CDR1 MNHEY, CDR2 SVGAGI. This CDR3 region has 15 residues. The DNA of the CDR3 is TGTGCCAGCACCCCCTCTCAGGGGGCGGGGACTGAAGCTTTCTTT. Its protein is CASTPSQGAGTEAFF.

The chain links TRBV7-9 to TRBJ2-7, with D possibly being TRBD1 (6 bases). This CDR3 region has 15 residues. V was cut by 5 bases and J by 0 bases, with 14 bases left in between. Per the germline V gene, CDR1 is SEHNR and CDR2 is FQNEAQ (reference sequence). CDR3 sequence reads: CASSTRGSRSYEQYF. The DNA for the CDR3 is TGTGCCAGCAGCACCAGGGGATCCCGCTCCTACGAGCAGTACTTC.

The rearrangement uses TRBV4-1 and TRBJ2-5, with D tentatively TRBD1 (6 bases). The CDR3 totals 15 residues. V was shortened by 4 bases and J by 1 base, with 13 bases between the two germline ends. Germline V lookup: CDR1 MGHRA, CDR2 YSYEKL. CDR3 sequence: CASSRLQGFQETQYF. The CDR3 DNA follows: TGCGCCAGCAGCCGATTACAGGGATTCCAAGAGACCCAGTACTTC.

The chain employs TRBV5-5 and TRBJ2-7; 8 bases are shared with TRBD1. Germline CDR1 reads SGHKS; CDR2 reads YYEKEE (reference sequence). The CDR3 has 16 residues. Trimming cost V 6 bases and J 1 base; bases outside gene matches: 12. CDR3: CASTPYQRTGSYEQYF. The CDR3 coding sequence is TGTGCCAGCACCCCATACCAGAGGACAGGGTCCTACGAGCAGTACTTC.